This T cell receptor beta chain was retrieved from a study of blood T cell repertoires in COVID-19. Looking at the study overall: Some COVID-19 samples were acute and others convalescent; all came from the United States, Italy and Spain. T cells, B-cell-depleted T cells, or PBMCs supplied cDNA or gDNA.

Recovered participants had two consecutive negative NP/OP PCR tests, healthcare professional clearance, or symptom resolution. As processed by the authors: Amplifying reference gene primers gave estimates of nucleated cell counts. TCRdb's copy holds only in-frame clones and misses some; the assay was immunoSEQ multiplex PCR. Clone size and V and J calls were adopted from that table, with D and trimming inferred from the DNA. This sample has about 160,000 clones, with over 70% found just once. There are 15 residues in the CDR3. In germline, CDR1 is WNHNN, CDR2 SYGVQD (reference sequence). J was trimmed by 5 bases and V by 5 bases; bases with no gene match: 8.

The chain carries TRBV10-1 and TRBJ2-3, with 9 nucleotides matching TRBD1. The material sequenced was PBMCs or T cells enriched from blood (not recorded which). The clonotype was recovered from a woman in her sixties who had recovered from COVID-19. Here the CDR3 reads CASSRTGGSEDTQYF. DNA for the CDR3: TGCGCCAGCAGTCGTACAGGGGGCTCTGAAGATACGCAGTATTTT.